This T cell receptor (beta chain) was sequenced in a study of T cell responses to AZD1222 COVID-19 vaccine. Study conclusions and caveats: White British donors predominated, females outnumbered males, and clonal diversity was possibly underestimated. Repertoires were obtained solely post-peak T cell response. The CD4 TCRs associated with vaccination extended across spike and predominated at 160-218 and 743-854. Recipients of AZD1222 seropositive at baseline numbered only 6 or 7.

Trimming pared 4 bases from V and 0 bases from J, leaving 4 bases between. CDR1 is LGHDT, CDR2 YNNKEL, per germline (reference sequence). CDR3 length: 12 residues. This clone showed up just once. Antigen unknown. TCRdb keeps only in-frame clones here, not all; method: immunoSEQ multiplex PCR. This sample carries approximately 140,000 clones, more than 90% of them seen once, and the ten largest clones take approximately 3.5%. The source material was peripheral blood, sampled 28 days after the second AZD1222 dose. This clonotype was sampled from an adult who received the AZD1222 COVID-19 vaccine. J is TRBJ2-7 and V is TRBV3-1 (or the pseudogene TRBV3-2); D gene ambiguous. Written as DNA, the CDR3 is TGTGCCAGCAGCCGTATCTCCTACGAGCAGTACTTC. It encodes CASSRISYEQYF.